The sequence of this TCR beta chain was determined in a study of T cell responses to AZD1222 COVID-19 vaccine. Study-level findings and limits: Spike-specific TCR breadth and depth were elevated following two AZD1222 doses. Possibly, clonal diversity was underestimated; donors were largely white British and included more females. Among those given AZD1222, only six or seven were seropositive at baseline.

About this clone: What it binds is not known.

Here immunoSEQ multiplex PCR was the method, and the copy in TCRdb shows in-frame clones only, minus some. Of about 120,000 clones listed, more than 75% were seen once; the top ten hold 7.5%. The V end was cut by 2 bases, the J end by 4 bases, with 18 bases between. The CDR3 covers 17 residues. Germline V gives CDR1 MNHNS, CDR2 SASEGT. This TCR derives from an adult in good health. Sequencing was performed on peripheral blood, taken on day 0 of AZD1222 vaccination. V gene TRBV6-1 combines with J gene TRBJ2-1; maybe TRBD1 (6 bases). Here the CDR3 DNA reads TGTGCCAGCAGTGAATTTTTGGCTACAGGGCCGTACAATGAGCAGTTCTTC. It specifies CASSEFLATGPYNEQFF.